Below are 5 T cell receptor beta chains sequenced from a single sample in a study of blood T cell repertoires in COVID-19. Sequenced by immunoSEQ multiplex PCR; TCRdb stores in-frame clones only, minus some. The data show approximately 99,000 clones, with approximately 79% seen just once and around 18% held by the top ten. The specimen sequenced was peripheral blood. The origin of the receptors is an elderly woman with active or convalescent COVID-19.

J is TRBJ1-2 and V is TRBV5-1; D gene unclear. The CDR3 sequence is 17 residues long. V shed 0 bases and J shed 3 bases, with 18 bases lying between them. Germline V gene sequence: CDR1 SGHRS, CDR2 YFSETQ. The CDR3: CASSLAVGQRVDYGYTF. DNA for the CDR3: TGCGCCAGCAGCTTGGCCGTTGGGCAGCGGGTGGACTATGGCTACACCTTC.

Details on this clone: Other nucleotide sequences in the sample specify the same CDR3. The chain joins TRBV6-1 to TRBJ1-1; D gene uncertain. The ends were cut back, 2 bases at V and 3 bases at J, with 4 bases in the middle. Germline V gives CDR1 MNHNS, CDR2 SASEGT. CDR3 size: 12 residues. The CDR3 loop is CASSESYTEAFF. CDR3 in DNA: TGTGCCAGCAGTGAAAGCTACACTGAAGCTTTCTTT.

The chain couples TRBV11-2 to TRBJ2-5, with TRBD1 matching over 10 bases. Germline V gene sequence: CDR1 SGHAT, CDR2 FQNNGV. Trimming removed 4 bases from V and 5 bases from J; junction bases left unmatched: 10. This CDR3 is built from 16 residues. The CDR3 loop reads CASSSYPGQGRETQYF. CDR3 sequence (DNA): TGTGCCAGCAGCTCCTATCCGGGACAGGGGCGGGAGACCCAGTACTTC.

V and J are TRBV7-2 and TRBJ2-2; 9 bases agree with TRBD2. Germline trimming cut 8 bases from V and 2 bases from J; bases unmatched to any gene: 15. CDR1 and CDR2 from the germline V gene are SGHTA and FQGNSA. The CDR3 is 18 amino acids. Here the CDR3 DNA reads TGTGCCAGCGGTCCGCGGGATAAAGCGGGAGGAAACACCGGGGAGCTGTTTTTT. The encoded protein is CASGPRDKAGGNTGELFF.

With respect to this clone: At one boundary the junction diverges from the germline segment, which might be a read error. The CDR3 protein is CASSADPGASFEQYF. CDR3 DNA sequence: TGTGCCAGCAGCGCGGATCCGGGAGCCTCCTTCGAGCAGTACTTC. The chain uses TRBV9 and TRBJ2-7; perhaps TRBD2 as D (6 bases). This CDR3 region has 15 residues. Germline V CDR1 and CDR2: SGDLS, YYNGEE.